The 5 T cell receptor beta chains below come from one sample, sequenced in a study of cytomegalovirus exposure and HLA in healthy donors. Vbeta (60) and Jbeta (13) primers were used in the PCR. The table came from immunoSEQ multiplex PCR; TCRdb's copy has only in-frame clones and leaves some out. The sample contains roughly 190,000 clones, 78% of which appear only once. What was sequenced was PBMCs. Every receptor here comes from a woman aged 25-40 years in good health and CMV-seropositive.

As concerns this clone: Compared with germline, one end of the junction differs, possibly owing to a read error. The chain uses TRBV23-1 and TRBJ1-4; 7 positions agree with TRBD1. TRBV23-1 carries the ORF label, with uncertain function. The CDR3 consists of 12 residues. The CDR3 bases are TGCGCCAGCAGCCGCGGGTGGACAGGTCTAGACTTT. The encoded protein is CASSRGWTGLDF.

The gene calls are TRBV28 and TRBJ2-7; the match to TRBD2 covers 9 bases. Germline CDR1 and CDR2: MDHEN and SYDVKM. The CDR3 contains 14 residues. The ends lost 7 bases at V and 0 bases at J; junction bases unmatched: 4. As DNA, the CDR3 is TGTGCCAGCAAATTAGCGGGGGTCTCCTACGAGCAGTACTTC. Its translation: CASKLAGVSYEQYF.

The rearrangement joins TRBV4-1 to TRBJ2-1, with TRBD1 identical over 7 bases. The CDR3 has 18 amino acids. The germline V gene has CDR1 MGHRA and CDR2 YSYEKL. The V segment lost 0 bases and the J segment 6 bases; nucleotides outside the gene matches: 14. CDR3 DNA: TGCGCCAGCAGCCAAGATTTAGTCGGGCAGGGGGTTAGCAATGAGCAGTTCTTC. This sequence encodes CASSQDLVGQGVSNEQFF.

Note on this clone: The junction departs from the called germline gene at one end, perhaps through a read error. The rearrangement links TRBV7-7 to TRBJ2-5; 9 nucleotides agree with TRBD1. The length of the CDR3 is 14 residues. CDR1 is SSHAT and CDR2 is FNYEAQ in the germline V gene (reference sequence). The CDR3 sequence: CASSWGQGEETQYF. The CDR3 coding sequence is TGTGCTAGCAGCTGGGGACAGGGCGAAGAGACCCAGTACTTC. The complete variable domain, with remaining parts taken from reference TRBV7-7 and TRBJ2-5, reads GAGVSQSPRYKVTKRGQDVTLRCDPISSHATLYWYQQALGQGPEFLTYFNYEAQPDKSGLPSDRFSAERPEGSISTLTIQRTEQRDSAMYRCASSWGQGEETQYFGPGTRLLVL.

The V gene is TRBV4-1, the J gene TRBJ1-2; 7 bases agree with TRBD1. The CDR3 length is 15 residues. The V gene end was trimmed by 1 base and the J gene end by 4 bases; junction bases not matched to a gene: 6. Per germline, CDR1 MGHRA and CDR2 YSYEKL. Here the CDR3 DNA reads TGCGCCAGCAGCCAAGTGGAGGGGGCCTCCTATGGCTACACCTTC. Its translation: CASSQVEGASYGYTF.